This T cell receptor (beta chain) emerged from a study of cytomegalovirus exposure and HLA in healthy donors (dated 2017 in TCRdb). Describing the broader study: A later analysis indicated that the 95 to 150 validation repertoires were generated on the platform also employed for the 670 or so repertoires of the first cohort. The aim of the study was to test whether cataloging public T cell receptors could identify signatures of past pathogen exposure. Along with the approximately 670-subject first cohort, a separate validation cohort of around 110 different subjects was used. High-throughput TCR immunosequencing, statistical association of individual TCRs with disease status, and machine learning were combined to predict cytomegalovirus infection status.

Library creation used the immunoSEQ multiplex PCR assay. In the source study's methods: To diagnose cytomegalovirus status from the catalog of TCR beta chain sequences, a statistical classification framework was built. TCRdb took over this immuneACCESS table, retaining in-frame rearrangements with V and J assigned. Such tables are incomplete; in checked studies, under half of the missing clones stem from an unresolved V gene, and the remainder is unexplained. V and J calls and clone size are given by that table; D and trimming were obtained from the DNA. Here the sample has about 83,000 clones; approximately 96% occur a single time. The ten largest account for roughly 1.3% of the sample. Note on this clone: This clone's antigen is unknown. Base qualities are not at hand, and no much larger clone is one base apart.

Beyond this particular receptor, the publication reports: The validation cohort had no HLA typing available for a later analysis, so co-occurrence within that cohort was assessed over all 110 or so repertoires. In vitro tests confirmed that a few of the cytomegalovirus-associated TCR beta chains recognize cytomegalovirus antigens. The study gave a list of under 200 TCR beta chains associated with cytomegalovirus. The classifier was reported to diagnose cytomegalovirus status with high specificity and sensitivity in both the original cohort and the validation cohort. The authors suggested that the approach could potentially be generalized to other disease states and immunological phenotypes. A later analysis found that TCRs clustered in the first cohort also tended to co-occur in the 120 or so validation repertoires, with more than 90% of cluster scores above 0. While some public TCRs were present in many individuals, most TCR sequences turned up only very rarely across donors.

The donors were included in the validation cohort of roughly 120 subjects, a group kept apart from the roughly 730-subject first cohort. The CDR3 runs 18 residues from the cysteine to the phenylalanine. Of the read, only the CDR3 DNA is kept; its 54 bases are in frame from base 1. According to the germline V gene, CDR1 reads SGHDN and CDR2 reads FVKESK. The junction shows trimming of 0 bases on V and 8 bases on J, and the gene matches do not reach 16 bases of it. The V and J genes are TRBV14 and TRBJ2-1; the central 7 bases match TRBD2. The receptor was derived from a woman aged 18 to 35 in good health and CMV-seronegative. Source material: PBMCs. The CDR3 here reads CASSQEGLAGAPHYEQFF. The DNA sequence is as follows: TGTGCCAGCAGCCAAGAAGGGCTGGCGGGAGCCCCTCACTATGAGCAGTTCTTC.